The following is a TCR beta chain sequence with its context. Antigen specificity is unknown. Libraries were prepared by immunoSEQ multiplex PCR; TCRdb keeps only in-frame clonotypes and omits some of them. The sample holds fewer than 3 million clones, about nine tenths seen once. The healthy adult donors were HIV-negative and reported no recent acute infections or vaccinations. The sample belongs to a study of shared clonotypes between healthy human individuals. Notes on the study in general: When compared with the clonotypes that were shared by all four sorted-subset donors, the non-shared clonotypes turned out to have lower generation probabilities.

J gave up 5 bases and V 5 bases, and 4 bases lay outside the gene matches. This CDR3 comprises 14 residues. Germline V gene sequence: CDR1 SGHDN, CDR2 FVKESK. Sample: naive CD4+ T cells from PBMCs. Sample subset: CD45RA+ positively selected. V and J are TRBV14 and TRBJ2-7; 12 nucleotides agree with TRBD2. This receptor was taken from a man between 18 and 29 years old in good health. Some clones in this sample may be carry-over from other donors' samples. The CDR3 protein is CASSVGLAGNEQYF. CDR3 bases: TGTGCCAGCAGCGTTGGACTAGCGGGAAACGAGCAGTACTTC.